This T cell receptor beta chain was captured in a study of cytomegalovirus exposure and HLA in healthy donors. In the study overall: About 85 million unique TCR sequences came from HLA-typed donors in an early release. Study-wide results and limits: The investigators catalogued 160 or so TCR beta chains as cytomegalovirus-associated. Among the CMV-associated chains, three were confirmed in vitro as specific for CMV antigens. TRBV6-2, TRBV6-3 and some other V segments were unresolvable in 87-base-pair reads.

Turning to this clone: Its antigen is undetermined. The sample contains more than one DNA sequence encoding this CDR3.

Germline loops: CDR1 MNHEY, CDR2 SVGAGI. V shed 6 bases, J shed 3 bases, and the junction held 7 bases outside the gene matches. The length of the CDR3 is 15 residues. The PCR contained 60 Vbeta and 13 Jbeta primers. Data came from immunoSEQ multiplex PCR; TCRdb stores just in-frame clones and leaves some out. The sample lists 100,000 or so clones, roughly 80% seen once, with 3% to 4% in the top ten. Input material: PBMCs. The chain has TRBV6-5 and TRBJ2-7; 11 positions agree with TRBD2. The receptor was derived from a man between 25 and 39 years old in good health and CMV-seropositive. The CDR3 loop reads CASRKTSGSLYEQYF. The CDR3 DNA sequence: TGTGCCAGCAGGAAAACTAGCGGGAGTCTCTACGAGCAGTACTTC.